This T cell receptor beta chain stems from a study of control samples from healthy donors and cancer patients. The CDR3 is 16 residues long. Germline V CDR1 and CDR2: SGHRS, YFSETQ. Trimming left V 6 bases short and J 5 bases short, with 24 bases between. Method: immunoSEQ multiplex PCR; TCRdb's copy keeps in-frame clones and lacks some. The sample includes hundreds of thousands of clones, 75% to 95% of them seen just once. The sequence derives from a man in his forties or fifties with head and neck cancer. The gene calls are TRBV5-1 and TRBJ2-7; weak D call: TRBD1 (5 bases). Specimen: PBMCs. CDR3 sequence (DNA): TGCGCCAGCAAGGCCCTTATTAGCAGGGATGTGAACGAGCAGTACTTC. Translating gives CASKALISRDVNEQYF.